The 13 T cell receptor beta chains listed next were all sequenced from one sample in a study of T-cell memory formation after mild COVID-19. TCRdb fed the 5' RACE reads into MiXCR, producing one record per CDR3 protein. The repertoire has 40,000 to 55,000 distinct CDR3 sequences, less than 15% of them found once; the top ten carry approximately 24%. Sequencing was performed on PBMCs or a T cell subset sorted from them (not recorded which). All receptors derive from a man in his late teens or twenties who had mild COVID-19 (a few samples of this study predate the infection). Cell type and time point are not known.

There are a few counts of this clonotype. This rearrangement joins TRBV13 to TRBJ2-1; D perhaps matches TRBD1 (5 bases). The CDR3 sequence is 16 residues long. Per the germline V gene, CDR1 is PRHDT and CDR2 is FYEKMQ (reference sequence). Trimming removed 5 bases from V and 4 bases from J, with 18 bases in between. The CDR3 protein is CASSLVKSDRYNEQFF. The CDR3 region has the DNA TGTGCCAGCAGCCTAGTGAAAAGCGACAGATACAATGAGCAGTTCTTC. Full variable domain (rest looked up from reference TRBV13 and TRBJ2-1): AAGVIQSPRHLIKEKRETATLKCYPIPRHDTVYWYQQGPGQDPQFLISFYEKMQSDKGSIPDRFSAQQFSDYHSELNMSSLELGDSALYFCASSLVKSDRYNEQFFGPGTRLTVL.

The J gene is TRBJ1-2, the V gene TRBV7-2; D is uncertain. CDR3 size: 15 residues. Germline V gene sequence: CDR1 SGHTA, CDR2 FQGNSA. The V end lost 5 bases, the J end lost 2 bases, and 15 bases lay between the germline ends. In nucleotides, the CDR3 is TGTGCCAGCAGCGACTACCACATTCGGAACTATGGCTACACCTTC. Encoded protein: CASSDYHIRNYGYTF.

The J gene is TRBJ2-7, the V gene TRBV29-1; 7 bases match TRBD1. Germline assignment: CDR1 SQVTM and CDR2 ANQGSEA. This CDR3 has 11 amino acids. V was pared by 4 bases and J by 6 bases, with 3 bases of the junction left unmatched. For the CDR3, the DNA is TGCAGCGTTGCCACAGGGGCCGAGCAGTACTTC. Translating it yields CSVATGAEQYF.

This clonotype turned up a few times. The chain is built from TRBV7-2 and TRBJ2-1; 9 nucleotides align to TRBD2. Germline V gene sequence: CDR1 SGHTA, CDR2 FQGNSA. V was clipped by 1 base and J by 2 bases; unmatched bases: 6. This CDR3 has 17 residues. The CDR3 nucleotides are TGTGCCAGCAGCTTAGGGCTAGCGGGGAACCCCTACAATGAGCAGTTCTTC. Translation: CASSLGLAGNPYNEQFF.

This clonotype was counted between two and nine times. The V gene is TRBV27, the J gene TRBJ2-2, with TRBD2 matching 7 bases. CDR1 is MNHEY and CDR2 is SMNVEV in the germline V gene (reference sequence). This CDR3 spans 15 amino acids. J was trimmed by 5 bases and V by 0 bases; bases with no gene match: 3. In DNA, the CDR3 is TGTGCCAGCAGTTTATCTCTGGGAGGGACCGGGGAGCTGTTTTTT. Its translation is CASSLSLGGTGELFF.

This clonotype has a count of ten or more. This chain links TRBV27 with TRBJ2-7; TRBD1 might be the D (6 bases). This CDR3 has 13 amino acids. Germline V gene data show CDR1 as MNHEY and CDR2 as SMNVEV (reference sequence). V was shortened by 8 bases and J by 6 bases, with 17 bases between the two germline ends. The CDR3 nucleotides are TGTGCCAGCCGTCTTCGGCAGGGGAGCGAGCAGTACTTC. It codes for CASRLRQGSEQYF.

In this sample, this clonotype turned up many times. The gene calls are TRBV20-1 and TRBJ2-3; D is unresolved. Trimming left V 0 bases short and J 2 bases short, with 9 bases between. Germline V gene data show CDR1 as DFQATT and CDR2 as SNEGSKA (reference sequence). The CDR3 loop spans 14 amino acids. This CDR3 reads CSAREWTITDTQYF. The CDR3 DNA sequence: TGCAGTGCTAGAGAGTGGACGATCACAGATACGCAGTATTTT.

The V and J genes are TRBV9 and TRBJ1-1; TRBD1 aligns across 7 bases. The germline V gene has CDR1 SGDLS and CDR2 YYNGEE. V dropped 0 bases and J dropped 0; count of bases not matched to a gene: 2. The CDR3 contains 15 residues. The CDR3 protein is CASSVGDRLNTEAFF. The CDR3 DNA reads TGTGCCAGCAGCGTAGGGGACAGATTGAACACTGAAGCTTTCTTT. Using reference TRBV9 and TRBJ1-1 for the parts outside the CDR3, the full variable domain is DSGVTQTPKHLITATGQRVTLRCSPRSGDLSVYWYQQSLDQGLQFLIQYYNGEERAKGNILERFSAQQFPDLHSELNLSSLELGDSALYFCASSVGDRLNTEAFFGQGTRLTVV.

This clonotype was seen many times. CDR3 coding DNA: TGTGCCAGCAGCTTGGGATGGGACCAGCCCCAGCATTTT. It codes for CASSLGWDQPQHF. This sequence joins TRBV5-5 and TRBJ1-5; maybe TRBD1 (5 bases). This CDR3 has 13 residues. Germline V lookup: CDR1 SGHKS, CDR2 YYEKEE (reference sequence). V was clipped by 0 bases and J by 7 bases, with 8 bases between them. The entire variable domain, with the rest obtained from reference TRBV5-5 and TRBJ1-5, is as follows: DAGVTQSPTHLIKTRGQQVTLRCSPISGHKSVSWYQQVLGQGPQFIFQYYEKEERGRGNFPDRFSARQFPNYSSELNVNALLLGDSALYLCASSLGWDQPQHFGDGTRLSIL.

This clonotype was seen ten or more times. The V gene is TRBV4-3, the J gene TRBJ2-7; D assignment may be TRBD1 or TRBD2 (6 bases each). From germline, CDR1 is LGHNA and CDR2 YSLEER. The CDR3 runs to 15 residues. V lost 1 base and J lost 4, with 14 bases in between. This CDR3 reads CASSQGVGGPYEQYF. CDR3 bases: TGCGCCAGCAGCCAAGGAGTCGGGGGCCCATACGAGCAGTACTTC.

This clonotype was counted between two and nine times. The CDR3 bases are TGTGCCAGCAGCCGTGGCGCCTATGGTTTCTATGGCTACACCTTC. Residues: CASSRGAYGFYGYTF. This chain uses TRBV12-3 or TRBV12-4 with TRBJ1-2, with D unclear. V lost 6 bases and J lost 4, with 18 bases in between. This CDR3 is 15 amino acids long.

CDR3 amino acids: CASRGQGVYQPQHF. The DNA of the CDR3 is TGTGCCAGCAGGGGACAGGGTGTATATCAGCCCCAGCATTTT. The chain is built from TRBV28 and TRBJ1-5; the match to TRBD1 covers 9 bases. The CDR3 is made up of 14 amino acids. Per germline, CDR1 MDHEN and CDR2 SYDVKM. V lost 6 bases, J lost 5 bases, and 5 bases stayed unmatched. Looking up the rest from reference TRBV28 and TRBJ1-5 gives the full variable domain: DVKVTQSSRYLVKRTGEKVFLECVQDMDHENMFWYRQDPGLGLRLIYFSYDVKMKEKGDIPEGYSVSREKKERFSLILESASTNQTSMYLCASRGQGVYQPQHFGDGTRLSIL.

This clonotype was detected only a few times. V usage is TRBV30 and J usage is TRBJ2-3; D is uncertain. The ends were cut back, 5 bases at V and 0 bases at J, with 15 bases in the middle. The CDR3 is 15 amino acids. The germline V gene encodes CDR1 GTSNPN and CDR2 SVGIG (reference sequence). The CDR3 DNA is TGTGCCTGGGCCCGTCCCGGTACTAGCACAGATACGCAGTATTTT. Protein: CAWARPGTSTDTQYF.